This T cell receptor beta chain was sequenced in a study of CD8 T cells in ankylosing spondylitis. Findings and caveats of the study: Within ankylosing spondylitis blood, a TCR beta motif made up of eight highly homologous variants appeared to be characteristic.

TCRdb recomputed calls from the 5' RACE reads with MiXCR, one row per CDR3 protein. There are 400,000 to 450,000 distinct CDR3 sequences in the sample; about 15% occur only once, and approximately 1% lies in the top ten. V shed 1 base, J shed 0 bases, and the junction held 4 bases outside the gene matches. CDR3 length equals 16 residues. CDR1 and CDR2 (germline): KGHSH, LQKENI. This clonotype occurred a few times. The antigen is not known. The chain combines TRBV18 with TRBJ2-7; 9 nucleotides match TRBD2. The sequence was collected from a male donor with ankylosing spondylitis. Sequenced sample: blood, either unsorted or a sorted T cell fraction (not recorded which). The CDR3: CASSPQGSGSSYEQYF. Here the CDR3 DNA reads TGTGCCAGCTCACCACAGGGTAGCGGGAGCTCCTACGAGCAGTACTTC.